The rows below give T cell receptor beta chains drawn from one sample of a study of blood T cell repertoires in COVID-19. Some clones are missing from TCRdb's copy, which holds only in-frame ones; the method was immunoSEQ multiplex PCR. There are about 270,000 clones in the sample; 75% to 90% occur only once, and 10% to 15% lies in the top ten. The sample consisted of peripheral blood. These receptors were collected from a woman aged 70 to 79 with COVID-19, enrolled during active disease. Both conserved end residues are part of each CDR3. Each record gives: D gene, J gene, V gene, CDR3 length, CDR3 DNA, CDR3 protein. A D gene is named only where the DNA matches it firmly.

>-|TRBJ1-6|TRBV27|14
TGTGCCAGCAGTTTAGCGAGGGAAAATTCACCCCTCCACTTT
CASSLARENSPLHF
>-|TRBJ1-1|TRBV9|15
TGTGCCAGCAGCTCCTTCCAGGGACTATTGACTGAAGCTTTCTTT
CASSSFQGLLTEAFF
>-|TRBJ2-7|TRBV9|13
TGTGCCACCTCTCTAGATACGAGCGACGAGCAGTACTTC
CATSLDTSDEQYF
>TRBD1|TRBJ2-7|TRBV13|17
TGTGCCAGCAGCTTAGCCGTAACAGGGGAAGTAGGCGACGAGCAGTACTTC
CASSLAVTGEVGDEQYF
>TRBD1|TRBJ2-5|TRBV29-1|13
TGCAGCGTCCCGGACAGGGGGAGGGAGACCCAGTACTTC
CSVPDRGRETQYF
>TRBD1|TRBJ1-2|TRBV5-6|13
TGTGCCAGCAGCCTCGGGACAGTCTATGGCTACACCTTC
CASSLGTVYGYTF
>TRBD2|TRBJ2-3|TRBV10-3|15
TGTGCCATCAGGGCTAGCGGGGGGCCGGGGGATACGCAGTATTTT
CAIRASGGPGDTQYF
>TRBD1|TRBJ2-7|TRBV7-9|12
TGTGCCAGCAGCTTCCAAGGACAGGGGGCGTACTTC
CASSFQGQGAYF
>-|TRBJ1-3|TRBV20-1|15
TGCAGTGCTAGTCCACAAAAGGACAGAGGAAACACCATATATTTT
CSASPQKDRGNTIYF
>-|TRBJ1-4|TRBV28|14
TGTGCCAGCACTCGGGGAGGGTGGACTGAAAAACTGTTTTTT
CASTRGGWTEKLFF
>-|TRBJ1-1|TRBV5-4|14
TGTGCCAGCAGCTTCGGACAGATGAACACTGAAGCTTTCTTT
CASSFGQMNTEAFF